This entry features one T cell receptor (beta chain) sequence. Its antigen is undetermined. The V segment lost 5 bases and the J segment 2 bases; nucleotides outside the gene matches: 4. The CDR3 totals 14 residues. Germline V gene data show CDR1 as SGHRS and CDR2 as YFSETQ. The source of the sample is a study of Ad26.COV2.S vaccination and SARS-CoV-2 variants. Study summary: Intramuscularly, Ad26.COV2.S was given either once or twice, 56 days apart. Broader study findings: Among vaccine recipients, spike-specific TCR breadth exceeded that of placebo recipients.

Sequencing used immunoSEQ multiplex PCR; TCRdb keeps in-frame clones, though not all of them. This table has 380,000 or so clones, roughly 91% appearing once. Indicated treatment: 15 to 20 received Ad26.COV2.S at low or high dose, single or two shots; several received placebo; per-sample allocation not given. Specimens were obtained on day 63 following the first vaccine or placebo injection. Aged 18-55 years, donor was enrolled in Boston in 2020. This material consisted of peripheral blood, taken in a trial of Ad26.COV2.S vaccine versus placebo. The clonotype was recovered from a person between 18 and 65 years old who received the Ad26.COV2.S COVID-19 vaccine or a placebo. The J gene is TRBJ2-7, the V gene TRBV5-1, with 10 bases lining up with TRBD2. CDR3 region: CASRRTSGAYEQYF. The CDR3 nucleotides are TGCGCCAGCAGGCGGACTAGCGGAGCCTACGAGCAGTACTTC.